The clone carrying this T cell receptor (beta chain) was recorded only once. Per the authors' pipeline: Reference gene primers were amplified, and this amplification served to estimate nucleated cell counts. The repertoire was sequenced with immunoSEQ multiplex PCR; TCRdb's copy has only in-frame clones and lacks some. That table supplies the V and J calls and clone size; D and trimming were determined from the DNA. Of under 300,000 clones in the sample, approximately 82% were seen once. This sample is part of a study of blood T cell repertoires in COVID-19. For the study at large: The study drew acute and convalescent COVID-19 samples from the United States, Italy and Spain. Sources were T cells, B-cell-depleted T cells, or PBMCs; the material itself was cDNA or gDNA.

The germline V gene encodes CDR1 SGHNT and CDR2 YYREEE (reference sequence). The CDR3 is 14 residues long. The V and J ends lost 4 bases and 1 base respectively, with 10 bases between them. This clonotype originated in a man in his thirties or forties who had recovered from COVID-19. The V gene is TRBV5-4, the J gene TRBJ2-3; possibly TRBD2 for D (6 bases). The specimen sequenced was peripheral blood. The CDR3 nucleotides are TGTGCCAGCAGCCACGGGGGTGGCACAGATACGCAGTATTTT. Its protein product is CASSHGGGTDTQYF.